Below, one T cell receptor beta chain is given with its context. Authors of the study amplified TCR beta CDR3 regions from RNA transcripts. First-round RT-PCR of the TCR CDR3 relied on the HTBI primer set. TCRdb reprocessed the multiplex PCR reads with MiXCR, giving one entry per CDR3 protein. The sample lists some 560,000 distinct CDR3 sequences; 11% to 15% were seen once. This CDR3 contains 14 residues. Germline CDR1 MNHNS, CDR2 SASEGT. Trimming removed 6 bases from V and 7 bases from J; junction bases left unmatched: 8. This specimen belongs to a study of T cells in Graves' hyperthyroidism and ophthalmopathy. With a duration under 2 months, the hyperthyroidism was newly diagnosed in patients aged 18 to 65.

This sequence originates from a woman aged 40 to 50 with Graves' hyperthyroidism. This chain links TRBV6-1 with TRBJ2-1; 8 bases line up with TRBD2. Sequenced input: blood. The DNA for the CDR3 is TGTGCCAGCAGGCGGGAGGCGGTTGGGAATGAGCAGTTCTTC. Amino acids: CASRREAVGNEQFF.